The 12 T cell receptor beta chains listed next were all sequenced from one sample in a study of radiation and T cells in renal cell carcinoma (dated by TCRdb to the early 2020s). Interpreted using the paper, the time point label stands for: baseline pretreatment blood. The treatment or condition label on this specimen signifies: 15 Gy SBRT to primary tumor, nephrectomy 4 weeks later. Libraries were constructed by the immunoSEQ multiplex PCR assay. TCRdb retrieved this table from immuneACCESS and kept in-frame rearrangements only. Not all clones are present; in checked studies, unresolved V genes account for under half, and no reason is known for the remainder. In this sample the table shows about 140,000 clones, roughly 85% of which occur a single time. Of the sample, roughly 25% falls within the top ten clones. This specimen consisted of blood, obtained from a patient whose treatment included radiotherapy and nephrectomy. These receptors were taken from a woman in her forties or fifties with renal cell carcinoma.

This chain uses TRBV10-3 with TRBJ1-1, with D uncertain. The CDR3 consists of 14 residues. Germline V gene lookup returns CDR1 ENHRY and CDR2 SYGVKD. Between the trimmed V and J ends, which lost 9 bases and 3 bases, there was a span of 17 bases. As DNA, the CDR3 is TGTGCCATTAATCGGGGAGGCGGAGACACTGAAGCTTTCTTT. Its protein is CAINRGGGDTEAFF.

This clone was detected once. This chain joins TRBV5-4 and TRBJ1-4, with D hard to call. The CDR3 is made up of 16 amino acids. Germline-derived CDR1 and CDR2 are SGHNT and YYREEE (reference sequence). V lost 1 base and J 5 bases, leaving 15 bases between the germline ends. Here the CDR3 reads CASSLWYTALNEKLFF. DNA for the CDR3: TGTGCCAGCAGCTTGTGGTACACAGCACTGAATGAAAAACTGTTTTTT.

The rearrangement joins TRBV5-1 to TRBJ2-5, with TRBD1 matching over 7 bases. Germline lookup yields CDR1 SGHRS and CDR2 YFSETQ. The V and J ends lost 6 bases and 5 bases, in that order; junction bases with no gene match: 7. CDR3 size: 13 residues. The CDR3 DNA reads TGCGCCAGCATACTTACAGGGGAGGAGACCCAGTACTTC. Translating gives CASILTGEETQYF.

This chain uses TRBV29-1 with TRBJ2-3; D uncertain. The germline gives CDR1 SQVTM, CDR2 ANQGSEA. Trimming removed 4 bases at V and 4 bases at J, with 6 bases between. This CDR3 region has 11 residues. CDR3 in amino acids: CSVGNADTQYF. DNA for the CDR3: TGCAGCGTTGGTAACGCAGATACGCAGTATTTT.

As DNA, the CDR3 is TGTGCCAGTAGTCCCTCAGGGGCGGCGGAGACCCAGTACTTC. Translating gives CASSPSGAAETQYF. The V gene is TRBV19, the J gene TRBJ2-5; D perhaps matches TRBD1 (6 bases). Germline V gene lookup returns CDR1 LNHDA and CDR2 SQIVND (reference sequence). This CDR3 has 14 amino acids. V lost 5 bases, J lost 5 bases, and 15 bases lay in between.

This chain joins TRBV6-6 and TRBJ1-1, with TRBD1 identical over 10 bases. V trimming: 6 bases; J trimming: 6 bases; junction bases outside the gene matches: 7. Germline CDR1 reads MNHNY; CDR2 reads SVGAGI (reference sequence). The CDR3 covers 14 residues. CDR3 bases: TGTGCCAGCAGGAGGGGGACAGGGGACGCTGAAGCTTTCTTT. This translates into CASRRGTGDAEAFF.

The chain has TRBV5-5 and TRBJ2-5; no firm D call. V was cut by 1 base and J by 5 bases, with 12 bases left in between. Germline values: CDR1 SGHKS, CDR2 YYEKEE (reference sequence). This CDR3 comprises 14 residues. In nucleotides, the CDR3 is TGTGCCAGCAGCTTGACCCCGGCCGGGGAGACCCAGTACTTC. Its translation: CASSLTPAGETQYF.

V gene TRBV2 combines with J gene TRBJ2-7, with D possibly matching TRBD2 (5 bases). The CDR3 length is 13 residues. Trimming shortened V by 7 bases and J by 7 bases, and 17 bases separated the two germline ends. Per germline, CDR1 SNHLY and CDR2 FYNNEI. The CDR3: CASKFGEYQEQYF. As DNA, the CDR3 is TGTGCCAGCAAGTTCGGGGAGTATCAGGAGCAGTACTTC.

The rearrangement uses TRBV27 and TRBJ2-5; 9 nucleotides align to TRBD1. The J segment lost 7 bases and the V segment lost 5 bases, leaving 8 bases of the junction unmatched. CDR3 length equals 14 residues. Germline CDR1 reads MNHEY; CDR2 reads SMNVEV (reference sequence). CDR3 sequence reads: CASSPGDRDSTQYF. The CDR3 DNA follows: TGTGCCAGCAGTCCGGGGGACAGGGATTCGACCCAGTACTTC.

This chain joins TRBV2 and TRBJ2-1; D ambiguous. Germline values: CDR1 SNHLY, CDR2 FYNNEI. There are 13 residues in the CDR3. V was cut by 5 bases and J by 6 bases, with 11 bases left in between. CDR3 nucleotide sequence: TGTGCCAGCAGTCCGGAGCTACTCAATGAGCAGTTCTTC. Translating it yields CASSPELLNEQFF. The variable domain in full, with the rest retrieved from reference TRBV2 and TRBJ2-1, is EPEVTQTPSHQVTQMGQEVILRCVPISNHLYFYWYRQILGQKVEFLVSFYNNEISEKSEIFDDQFSVERPDGSNFTLKIRSTKLEDSAMYFCASSPELLNEQFFGPGTRLTVL.

The CDR3 loop is CASSLSGANSPLHF. As DNA, the CDR3 is TGTGCCAGCAGCTTGTCAGGAGCCAATTCACCCCTCCACTTT. This chain connects TRBV7-2 to TRBJ1-6; the D is unclear. This CDR3 contains 14 residues. Germline CDR1 SGHTA, CDR2 FQGNSA. Trimming removed 3 bases at V and 7 bases at J, with 10 bases between.

The V call is TRBV15, the J call TRBJ1-4; D remains ambiguous. Germline V gene lookup returns CDR1 LNHNV and CDR2 YYDKDF (reference sequence). This CDR3 has 15 amino acids. Trimming cost V 1 base and J 8 bases, with 14 bases left between them. The CDR3, as DNA: TGTGCCACCAGCAGAGCTGGGTCCTCGGCGGAAAAACTGTTTTTT. Residues: CATSRAGSSAEKLFF.